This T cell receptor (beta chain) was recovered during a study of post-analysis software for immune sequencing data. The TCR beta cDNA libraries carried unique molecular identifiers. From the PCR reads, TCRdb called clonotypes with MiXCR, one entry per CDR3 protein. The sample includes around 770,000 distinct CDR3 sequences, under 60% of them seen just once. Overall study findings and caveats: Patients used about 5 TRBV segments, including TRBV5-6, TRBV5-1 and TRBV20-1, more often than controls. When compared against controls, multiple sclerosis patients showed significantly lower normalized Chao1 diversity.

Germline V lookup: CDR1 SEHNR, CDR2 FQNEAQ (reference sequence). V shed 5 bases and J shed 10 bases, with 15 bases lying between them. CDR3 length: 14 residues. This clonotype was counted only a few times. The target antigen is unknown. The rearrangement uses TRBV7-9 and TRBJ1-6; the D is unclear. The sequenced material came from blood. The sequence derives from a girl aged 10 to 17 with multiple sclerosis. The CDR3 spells CASSAGGIGSPLHF. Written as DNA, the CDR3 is TGTGCCAGCAGCGCGGGCGGAATAGGGTCACCCCTCCACTTT.